A selection of T cell receptor beta chains follows, all from one sample in a study of beta chain features in type 1 diabetes. Generated by immunoSEQ multiplex PCR, the TCRdb table keeps only in-frame clones and is missing some. The table shows 100,000 to 150,000 clones, with around 16% occurring only once. Sequenced input: central memory CD4+ T cells from blood. The receptor source for this set is a man younger than 35 with type 1 diabetes. Both conserved end residues are part of each CDR3. Fields, in order: CDR3 protein, CDR3 DNA, J gene, CDR3 length, V gene, D gene, clone size. The D gene is left open where the match is weak. Clone size, where shown, is once, few, many, or a class for clones that have expanded.

CDR3: CATRRTQYF
DNA: TGTGCCACCCGCAGGACCCAGTACTTC
J: TRBJ2-5
length: 9
V: TRBV15
D: NA
size: few

CDR3: CSAEIGGYLDEQYF
DNA: TGCAGCGCTGAGATAGGGGGTTATCTCGACGAGCAGTACTTC
J: TRBJ2-7
length: 14
V: TRBV29-1
D: NA
size: few

CDR3: CATGTDVAKNIQYF
DNA: TGTGCCACCGGGACCGACGTAGCCAAAAACATTCAGTACTTC
J: TRBJ2-4
length: 14
V: TRBV28
D: NA
size: NA

CDR3: CASSPPPGPPYEQYF
DNA: TGTGCCAGCAGCCCTCCACCGGGACCTCCCTACGAGCAGTACTTC
J: TRBJ2-7
length: 15
V: TRBV13
D: NA
size: few

CDR3: CASSRTQGSGANVLTF
DNA: TGTGCCAGCAGCCGTACCCAGGGCTCTGGGGCCAACGTCCTGACTTTC
J: TRBJ2-6
length: 16
V: TRBV21-1
D: NA
size: few

CDR3: CSVGRTGGDTQYF
DNA: TGCAGCGTTGGGAGGACAGGAGGAGATACGCAGTATTTT
J: TRBJ2-3
length: 13
V: TRBV29-1
D: TRBD1
size: few

CDR3: CAMGGGNYEQYF
DNA: TGTGCCATGGGGGGAGGAAACTACGAGCAGTACTTC
J: TRBJ2-7
length: 12
V: TRBV10-3
D: NA
size: many

CDR3: CASSLVREARFF
DNA: TGTGCCAGCAGCTTAGTCCGGGAGGCCCGGTTCTTC
J: TRBJ2-1
length: 12
V: TRBV7-8
D: TRBD2
size: NA

CDR3: CASSPVTGGDGYTF
DNA: TGTGCTAGCAGCCCCGTCACAGGGGGCGACGGCTACACCTTC
J: TRBJ1-2
length: 14
V: TRBV7-7
D: TRBD1
size: few

CDR3: CAIRDTYTGELFF
DNA: TGTGCCATCCGGGACACTTACACCGGGGAGCTGTTTTTT
J: TRBJ2-2
length: 13
V: TRBV10-3
D: NA
size: few

CDR3: CARTSGGDTQYF
DNA: TGTGCCAGAACTAGCGGGGGAGATACGCAGTATTTT
J: TRBJ2-3
length: 12
V: TRBV2
D: TRBD2
size: NA

CDR3: CASSLGQGLSGYTF
DNA: TGTGCCAGCAGTTTGGGACAGGGACTGAGTGGCTACACCTTC
J: TRBJ1-2
length: 14
V: TRBV27
D: TRBD1
size: NA

CDR3: CASIPDYLQETQYF
DNA: TGTGCCAGCATTCCCGACTACCTACAAGAGACCCAGTACTTC
J: TRBJ2-5
length: 14
V: TRBV7-2
D: NA
size: few

CDR3: CASSQRTGYQETQYF
DNA: TGTGCCAGCAGCCAACGAACAGGGTACCAAGAGACCCAGTACTTC
J: TRBJ2-5
length: 15
V: TRBV4-2
D: NA
size: NA

CDR3: CASSFGQGPDTQYF
DNA: TGTGCCAGCAGTTTCGGACAGGGCCCAGATACGCAGTATTTT
J: TRBJ2-3
length: 14
V: TRBV6-6
D: TRBD1
size: NA

CDR3: CASSLNAGYQETQYF
DNA: TGTGCTAGCAGCTTAAACGCTGGGTACCAAGAGACCCAGTACTTC
J: TRBJ2-5
length: 15
V: TRBV7-7
D: NA
size: few

CDR3: CAWSDYTRDFSSYEQYF
DNA: TGTGCCTGGAGCGATTACACCAGGGACTTTAGCTCCTACGAGCAGTACTTC
J: TRBJ2-7
length: 17
V: TRBV30
D: NA
size: NA

CDR3: CASTNSRDRPYNEQFF
DNA: TGTGCCAGTACTAACTCCCGGGACAGACCTTACAATGAGCAGTTCTTC
J: TRBJ2-1
length: 16
V: TRBV19
D: TRBD1
size: NA

CDR3: CASSLIGLAWGASEETQYF
DNA: TGTGCCAGCAGCTTAATTGGCTTGGCCTGGGGGGCCAGTGAAGAGACCCAGTACTTC
J: TRBJ2-5
length: 19
V: TRBV7-9
D: NA
size: NA

CDR3: CAWSVGGRAFF
DNA: TGTGCCTGGAGTGTCGGGGGGCGAGCTTTCTTT
J: TRBJ1-1
length: 11
V: TRBV30
D: NA
size: NA

CDR3: CASSRSTGRETQYF
DNA: TGTGCCAGCAGTCGATCTACGGGACGAGAGACCCAGTACTTC
J: TRBJ2-5
length: 14
V: TRBV6-5
D: NA
size: many

CDR3: CASSLARRDTEAFF
DNA: TGTGCCAGCAGCTTAGCCAGGAGGGACACTGAAGCTTTCTTT
J: TRBJ1-1
length: 14
V: TRBV7-9
D: NA
size: NA